This T cell receptor beta chain derives from a study of T cell repertoires in cytomegalovirus infection. Study summary: Matching HLA type, along with CMV infection, was indicated by public TCR beta signatures.

Study findings and constraints: Public TCR beta family frequency separated CMV-and-HLA carriers, including in an independent cohort.

With regard to this clonotype: What it recognizes is unknown.

MiXCR, run by TCRdb on the reads, gives a single entry per CDR3 protein. The repertoire holds 400,000 or so distinct CDR3 sequences, with approximately 33% as singletons. The sequencing input was PBMCs. The clonotype comes from a human donor in good health (CMV status not recorded). Some clones in this sample may be carry-over from other donors' samples.

CDR3 DNA: TGTGCCAGCACCGACTCGGGACAGGGAGTCGGCAATCAGCCCCAGCATTTT. It translates to CASTDSGQGVGNQPQHF. The V call is TRBV6-6, the J call TRBJ1-5, with TRBD1 identical over 9 bases. The V gene end was trimmed by 7 bases and the J gene end by 2 bases; junction bases not matched to a gene: 12. CDR1 and CDR2 from the germline V gene are MNHNY and SVGAGI (reference sequence). CDR3 length: 17 amino acids.